The 18 T cell receptor beta chains reported below all come from one sample, sequenced in a study of blood T cell repertoires in COVID-19 (dated by TCRdb to the early 2020s). The library was prepared using the immunoSEQ multiplex PCR assay. This immuneACCESS table, as held by TCRdb, lists in-frame sequences with V and J called but not all clones. Of the missing ones, under half trace to an unresolved V gene in checked studies; the others have no known cause. The table for this sample lists some 500,000 clones; roughly 91% of them were counted only once. Roughly 8.3% of the sample belongs to the ten largest clones. The sample taken for sequencing was peripheral blood. These receptors all come from a woman in her forties or fifties with COVID-19, enrolled during active disease.

V gene TRBV7-6 combines with J gene TRBJ2-1, with 13 bases that match TRBD2. With 7 bases clipped from V and 0 bases from J, the junction kept 6 bases outside the gene matches. Germline CDR1 and CDR2: SGHVS and FNYEAQ. The CDR3 is made up of 17 amino acids. The CDR3 bases are TGTGCCAGCACCACACTAGCGGGGGGGAGCTCCTACAATGAGCAGTTCTTC. Amino acid sequence: CASTTLAGGSSYNEQFF.

This chain joins TRBV11-2 and TRBJ2-7; 8 bases line up with TRBD2. The V gene end was trimmed by 5 bases and the J gene end by 4 bases; junction bases not matched to a gene: 13. Germline-derived CDR1 and CDR2 are SGHAT and FQNNGV. The CDR3 runs to 16 residues. The CDR3 sequence: CASSPRGGGGTYEQYF. The CDR3 DNA reads TGTGCCAGCAGCCCCCGGGGGGGCGGGGGGACATACGAGCAGTACTTC.

The chain links TRBV7-2 to TRBJ2-3; 14 bases fit TRBD2. The CDR3 is made up of 15 amino acids. The junction had 6 bases not matched to a gene; V was cut back by 5 bases and J by 8 bases. Germline V gene lookup returns CDR1 SGHTA and CDR2 FQGNSA. The CDR3 DNA reads as TGTGCCAGCAGCAAGACTAGCGGGGGGGCGGGTACGCAGTATTTT. It specifies CASSKTSGGAGTQYF.

This clone was observed a few times. The chain joins TRBV7-2 to TRBJ2-7; D is unclear. CDR3 length: 14 residues. Per germline, CDR1 SGHTA and CDR2 FQGNSA. V lost 5 bases, J lost 4 bases, and 15 bases lay in between. The CDR3 is CASSTFDGFYEQYF. The CDR3, as DNA: TGTGCCAGCAGCACCTTCGACGGGTTTTACGAGCAGTACTTC.

The V gene is TRBV5-6, the J gene TRBJ1-2, with a weak D call TRBD1 (6 bases). V lost 4 bases to trimming and J lost 4 bases, with 14 bases between them. The CDR3 loop spans 14 amino acids. Germline loops: CDR1 SGHDT, CDR2 YYEEEE. The CDR3 spells CASSPGTRIYGYTF. Here the CDR3 DNA reads TGTGCCAGCAGCCCCGGGACACGGATCTATGGCTACACCTTC.

The genes are TRBV2 and TRBJ1-2; 12 nucleotides agree with TRBD1. This CDR3 spans 15 amino acids. The V gene end was trimmed by 8 bases and the J gene end by 6 bases; junction bases not matched to a gene: 10. Germline-derived CDR1 and CDR2 are SNHLY and FYNNEI. The CDR3 nucleotides are TGTGCCAGCTGGGCGGGGACAGGGGGCAATCATGGCTACACCTTC. Translated, it gives CASWAGTGGNHGYTF.

The rearrangement links TRBV27 to TRBJ2-1; TRBD2 agrees at 8 bases. With V trimmed by 6 bases and J by 8 bases, 6 bases remained unmatched. The CDR3 has 13 residues. The germline gives CDR1 MNHEY, CDR2 SMNVEV (reference sequence). CDR3 sequence (DNA): TGTGCCAGCAGGGACGGGGGGGCCTATGAGCAGTTCTTC. Translating it yields CASRDGGAYEQFF.

This clone was observed a single time. This chain links TRBV9 with TRBJ2-7; 10 bases agree with TRBD1. V lost 0 bases to trimming and J lost 6 bases; unmatched junction nucleotides: 9. The CDR3 loop spans 16 amino acids. CDR1 SGDLS and CDR2 YYNGEE come from the germline V gene. The CDR3 DNA follows: TGTGCCAGCAGCGTAGGTGGCGGGACAGGGGTGGCCGAGCAGTACTTC. Its translation: CASSVGGGTGVAEQYF.

The CDR3 here is CASSLVGTRGNSPLHF. For the CDR3, the DNA is TGCGCCAGCAGCTTGGTAGGGACGAGGGGGAATTCACCCCTCCACTTT. The chain employs TRBV5-1 and TRBJ1-6; D perhaps matches TRBD1 (6 bases). Looked up from germline, CDR1 is SGHRS and CDR2 is YFSETQ. The CDR3 is 16 amino acids. V was clipped by 0 bases and J by 7 bases, with 14 bases between them. The full variable domain, completed using reference TRBV5-1 and TRBJ1-6, is KAGVTQTPRYLIKTRGQQVTLSCSPISGHRSVSWYQQTPGQGLQFLFEYFSETQRNKGNFPGRFSGRQFSNSRSEMNVSTLELGDSALYLCASSLVGTRGNSPLHFGNGTRLTVT.

The CDR3 loop reads CASRAERSGANVLTF. DNA for the CDR3: TGTGCCAGCAGGGCAGAACGCTCTGGGGCCAACGTCCTGACTTTC. V usage is TRBV7-3 and J usage is TRBJ2-6; D is unresolved. V lost 6 bases and J lost 0, with 9 bases in between. The CDR3 sequence is 15 residues long. CDR1 and CDR2 (germline): SGHTA, FQGTGA.

This chain joins TRBV6-4 and TRBJ2-7; no clear D. Trimming cost V 4 bases and J 5 bases, with 18 bases left between them. The CDR3 spans 15 residues. Germline values: CDR1 MRHNA, CDR2 SNTAGT. CDR3: CASSGVGDHPDEQYF. The CDR3 DNA follows: TGTGCCAGCAGTGGGGTGGGCGACCACCCCGACGAGCAGTACTTC.

This clone has only one observation. The chain links TRBV5-1 to TRBJ1-1, with D hard to call. Between the trimmed V and J ends, which lost 4 bases and 8 bases, there was a span of 12 bases. The CDR3 runs to 12 residues. Germline values: CDR1 SGHRS, CDR2 YFSETQ. The CDR3 coding sequence is TGCGCCAGCAGCCTCGAGCAGGCCGAAGCTTTCTTT. Its protein is CASSLEQAEAFF.

The chain links TRBV9 to TRBJ1-4; 8 bases are shared with TRBD1. The CDR3 totals 15 residues. Germline trimming cut 1 base from V and 8 bases from J; bases unmatched to any gene: 7. CDR1 SGDLS and CDR2 YYNGEE come from the germline V gene. The chain's CDR3 is CASSVSTGAFEKLFF. CDR3 bases: TGTGCCAGCAGCGTATCGACAGGGGCATTCGAAAAACTGTTTTTT.

CDR3 bases: TGTGCCAGCAGTGATTTAGCGGGGCCGCGGGATACGCAGTATTTT. Its protein is CASSDLAGPRDTQYF. V gene TRBV6-4 combines with J gene TRBJ2-3, with 8 bases lining up with TRBD2. Looked up from germline, CDR1 is MRHNA and CDR2 is SNTAGT. J gave up 6 bases and V 3 bases, and 8 bases lay outside the gene matches. The length of the CDR3 is 15 residues.

V and J are TRBV11-2 and TRBJ2-7, with D tentatively TRBD1 (6 bases). With 5 bases removed from V and 0 bases from J, the gap between germline ends came to 11 bases. Germline CDR1 SGHAT, CDR2 FQNNGV. The length of the CDR3 is 14 residues. The CDR3, as DNA: TGTGCCAGCAGCCGCTGGACAGACTCCTACGAGCAGTACTTC. It specifies CASSRWTDSYEQYF.

The V call is TRBV27, the J call TRBJ2-1, with TRBD2 matching 9 bases. This CDR3 has 14 residues. Germline V CDR1 and CDR2: MNHEY, SMNVEV (reference sequence). The ends lost 7 bases at V and 7 bases at J; junction bases unmatched: 8. CDR3 DNA sequence: TGTGCCAGCAACTTTGCGGGGGGGTTTAATGAGCAGTTCTTC. It translates to CASNFAGGFNEQFF.

V usage is TRBV6-2 or TRBV6-3 and J usage is TRBJ2-6; weak D call: TRBD2 (6 bases). The CDR3 sequence is 16 residues long. CDR1 and CDR2 from the germline V gene are MNHEY and SVGEGT. Trimming pared 3 bases from V and 2 bases from J, leaving 11 bases between. CDR3 nucleotides: TGTGCCAGCAGTTATGCGGGGTATGCTGGGGCCAACGTCCTGACTTTC. It is translated as CASSYAGYAGANVLTF.

The rearrangement uses TRBV19 and TRBJ2-7, with TRBD2 identical over 8 bases. This CDR3 has 16 amino acids. Germline V gene sequence: CDR1 LNHDA, CDR2 SQIVND (reference sequence). The trim removed 6 bases at V and 3 bases at J, leaving 13 bases unmatched. CDR3 coding DNA: TGTGCCAGTAGCATCGGCGCACTAGCGGTGATCTACGAGCAGTACTTC. Its translation is CASSIGALAVIYEQYF.